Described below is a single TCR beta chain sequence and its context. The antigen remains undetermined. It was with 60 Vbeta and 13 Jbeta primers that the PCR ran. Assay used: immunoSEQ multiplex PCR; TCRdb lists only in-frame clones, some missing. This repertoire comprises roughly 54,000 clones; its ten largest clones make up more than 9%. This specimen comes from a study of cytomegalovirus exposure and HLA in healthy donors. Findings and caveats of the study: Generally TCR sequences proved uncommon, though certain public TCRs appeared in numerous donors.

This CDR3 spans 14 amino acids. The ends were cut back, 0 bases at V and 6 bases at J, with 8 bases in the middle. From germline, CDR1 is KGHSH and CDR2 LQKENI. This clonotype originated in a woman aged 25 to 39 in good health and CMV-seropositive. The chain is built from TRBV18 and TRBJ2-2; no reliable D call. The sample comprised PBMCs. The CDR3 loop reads CASSPPGRSGELFF. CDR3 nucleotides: TGTGCCAGCTCACCACCGGGCCGTTCCGGGGAGCTGTTTTTT.